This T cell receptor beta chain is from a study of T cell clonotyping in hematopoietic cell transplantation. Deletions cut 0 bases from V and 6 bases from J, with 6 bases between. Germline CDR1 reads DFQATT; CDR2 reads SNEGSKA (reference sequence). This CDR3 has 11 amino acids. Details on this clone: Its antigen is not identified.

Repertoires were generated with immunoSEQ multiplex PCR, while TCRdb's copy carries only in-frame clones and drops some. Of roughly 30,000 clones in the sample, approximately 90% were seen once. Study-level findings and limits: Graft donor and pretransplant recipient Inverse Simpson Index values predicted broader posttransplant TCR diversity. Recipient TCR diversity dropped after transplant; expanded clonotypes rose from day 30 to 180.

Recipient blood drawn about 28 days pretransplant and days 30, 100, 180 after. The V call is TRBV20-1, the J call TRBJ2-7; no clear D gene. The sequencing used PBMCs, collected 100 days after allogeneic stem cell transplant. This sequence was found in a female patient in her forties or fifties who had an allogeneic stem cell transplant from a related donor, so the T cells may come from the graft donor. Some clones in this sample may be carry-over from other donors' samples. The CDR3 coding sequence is TGCAGTGCTAGAGATCTGTCCGAGCAGTACTTC. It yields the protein CSARDLSEQYF.